This T cell receptor (beta chain) is from a study of blood T cell repertoires in COVID-19. Trimming cost V 0 bases and J 7 bases, with 7 bases left between them. The CDR3 sequence is 14 residues long. Germline-derived CDR1 and CDR2 are ENHRY and SYGVKD. Sequenced by immunoSEQ multiplex PCR; TCRdb stores in-frame clones only, minus some. The data show about 220,000 clones, over 60% seen once. The specimen sequenced was peripheral blood. The chain joins TRBV10-3 to TRBJ1-6, with D unclear. This receptor was identified in a woman between 65 and 79 years old with acute or convalescent COVID-19. The CDR3 nucleotides read TGTGCCATCAGTGAGTCCGAGGCAAATTCACCCCTCCACTTT. Translating gives CAISESEANSPLHF.